This T cell receptor beta chain stems from a study of cytomegalovirus exposure and HLA in healthy donors. Study-wide background: The roughly 660 first-cohort repertoires shared a platform with the 130 or so validation repertoires, as reported in a later analysis.

Study observations and caveats: The TCR clusters that emerged in the first cohort tended, a later analysis found, to co-occur in the roughly 130 validation repertoires. Through in vitro validation, a few CMV-associated chains were shown to be specific for CMV antigens.

Points on this clone: The target antigen is unknown.

Separation from the approximately 660-subject first cohort characterized the roughly 120-subject validation cohort, to which the donors belonged. The table came from immunoSEQ multiplex PCR; TCRdb's copy has only in-frame clones and leaves some out. The data show 76,000 or so clones, with 94% seen just once and less than 2.5% held by the top ten. The origin of this receptor is a woman under 30 in good health and CMV-seronegative. Material for sequencing was PBMCs.

DNA for the CDR3: TGTGCCAGCAGCGGGACAGAGAACACTGAAGCTTTCTTT. Protein sequence: CASSGTENTEAFF. The rearrangement uses TRBV5-6 and TRBJ1-1, with 7 bases that match TRBD1. Trimming at V came to 4 bases and at J to 1 base, leaving 1 base not matched to a gene. Looked up from germline, CDR1 is SGHDT and CDR2 is YYEEEE. The CDR3 spans 13 residues.